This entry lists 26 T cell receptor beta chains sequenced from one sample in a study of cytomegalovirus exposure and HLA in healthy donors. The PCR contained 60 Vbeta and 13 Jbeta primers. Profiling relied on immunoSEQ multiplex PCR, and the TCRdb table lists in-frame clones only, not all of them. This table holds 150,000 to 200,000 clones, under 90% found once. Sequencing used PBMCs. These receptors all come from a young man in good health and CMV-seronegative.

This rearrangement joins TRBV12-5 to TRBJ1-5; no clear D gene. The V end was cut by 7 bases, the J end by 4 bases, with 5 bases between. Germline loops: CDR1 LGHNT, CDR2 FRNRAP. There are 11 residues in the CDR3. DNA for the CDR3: TGTGCTAGTGCCACTAATCAGCCCCAGCATTTT. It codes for CASATNQPQHF. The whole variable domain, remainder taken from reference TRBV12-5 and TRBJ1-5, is DARVTQTPRHKVTEMGQEVTMRCQPILGHNTVFWYRQTMMQGLELLAYFRNRAPLDDSGMPKDRFSAEMPDATLATLKIQPSEPRDSAVYFCASATNQPQHFGDGTRLSIL.

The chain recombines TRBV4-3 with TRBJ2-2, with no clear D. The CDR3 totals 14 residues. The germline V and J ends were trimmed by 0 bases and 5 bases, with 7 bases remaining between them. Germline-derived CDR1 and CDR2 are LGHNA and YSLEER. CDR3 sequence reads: CASSQDLYTGELFF. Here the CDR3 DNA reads TGCGCCAGCAGCCAAGATTTATATACCGGGGAGCTGTTTTTT.

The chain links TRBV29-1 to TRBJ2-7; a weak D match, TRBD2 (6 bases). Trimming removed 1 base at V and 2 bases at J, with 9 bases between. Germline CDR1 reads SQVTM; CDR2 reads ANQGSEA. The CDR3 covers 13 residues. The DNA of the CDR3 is TGCAGCGTTGAAGCGGAGGGCCCCTACGAGCAGTACTTC. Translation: CSVEAEGPYEQYF.

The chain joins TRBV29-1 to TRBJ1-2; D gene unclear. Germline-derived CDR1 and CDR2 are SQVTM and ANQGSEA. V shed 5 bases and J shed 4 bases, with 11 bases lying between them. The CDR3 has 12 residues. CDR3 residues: CSVPTPGYGYTF. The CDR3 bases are TGCAGCGTTCCCACCCCGGGCTATGGCTACACCTTC.

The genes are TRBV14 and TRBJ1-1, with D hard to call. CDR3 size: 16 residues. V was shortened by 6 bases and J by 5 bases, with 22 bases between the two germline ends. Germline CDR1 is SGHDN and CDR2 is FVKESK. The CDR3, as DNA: TGTGCCAGCAGAGGGAAGACCCGAGGTGGAGGAACTGAAGCTTTCTTT. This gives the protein CASRGKTRGGGTEAFF. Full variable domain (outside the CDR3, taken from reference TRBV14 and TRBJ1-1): EAGVTQFPSHSVIEKGQTVTLRCDPISGHDNLYWYRRVMGKEIKFLLHFVKESKQDESGMPNNRFLAERTGGTYSTLKVQPAELEDSGVYFCASRGKTRGGGTEAFFGQGTRLTVV.

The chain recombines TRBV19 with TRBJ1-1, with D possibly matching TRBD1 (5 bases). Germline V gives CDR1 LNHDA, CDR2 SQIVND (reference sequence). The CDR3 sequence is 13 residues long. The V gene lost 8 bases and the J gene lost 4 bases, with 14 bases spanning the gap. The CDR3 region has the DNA TGTGCCAGTTTTCAGGGAGGGTTCACTGAAGCTTTCTTT. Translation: CASFQGGFTEAFF.

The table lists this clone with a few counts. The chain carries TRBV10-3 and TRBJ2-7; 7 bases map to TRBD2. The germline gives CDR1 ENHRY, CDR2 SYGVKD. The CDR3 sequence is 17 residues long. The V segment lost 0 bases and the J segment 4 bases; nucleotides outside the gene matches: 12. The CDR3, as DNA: TGTGCCATCAGTGAGTCGCACGGGGGAGGGCCTCCTTACGAGCAGTACTTC. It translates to CAISESHGGGPPYEQYF.

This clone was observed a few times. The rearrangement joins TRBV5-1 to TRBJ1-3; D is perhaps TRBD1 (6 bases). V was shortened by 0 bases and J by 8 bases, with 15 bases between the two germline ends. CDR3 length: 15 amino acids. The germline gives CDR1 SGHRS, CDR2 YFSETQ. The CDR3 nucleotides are TGCGCCAGCAGCTTGGTAGGGGGAATTTGGGACACCATATATTTT. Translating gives CASSLVGGIWDTIYF. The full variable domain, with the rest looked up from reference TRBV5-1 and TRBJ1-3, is KAGVTQTPRYLIKTRGQQVTLSCSPISGHRSVSWYQQTPGQGLQFLFEYFSETQRNKGNFPGRFSGRQFSNSRSEMNVSTLELGDSALYLCASSLVGGIWDTIYFGEGSWLTVV.

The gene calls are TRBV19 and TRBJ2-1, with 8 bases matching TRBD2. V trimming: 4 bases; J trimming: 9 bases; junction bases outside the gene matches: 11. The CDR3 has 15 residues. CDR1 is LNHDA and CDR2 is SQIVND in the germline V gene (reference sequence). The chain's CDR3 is CASSTAPGGVGEQFF. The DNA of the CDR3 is TGTGCCAGTAGTACCGCTCCGGGGGGGGTGGGTGAGCAGTTCTTC.

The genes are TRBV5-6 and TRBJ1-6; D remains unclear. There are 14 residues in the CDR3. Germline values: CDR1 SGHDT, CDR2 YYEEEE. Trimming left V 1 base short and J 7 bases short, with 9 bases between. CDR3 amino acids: CASSLLLTNSPLHF. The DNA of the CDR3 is TGTGCCAGCAGCTTGCTCCTAACGAATTCACCCCTCCACTTT. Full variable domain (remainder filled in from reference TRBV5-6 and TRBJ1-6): DAGVTQSPTHLIKTRGQQVTLRCSPKSGHDTVSWYQQALGQGPQFIFQYYEEEERQRGNFPDRFSGHQFPNYSSELNVNALLLGDSALYLCASSLLLTNSPLHFGNGTRLTVT.

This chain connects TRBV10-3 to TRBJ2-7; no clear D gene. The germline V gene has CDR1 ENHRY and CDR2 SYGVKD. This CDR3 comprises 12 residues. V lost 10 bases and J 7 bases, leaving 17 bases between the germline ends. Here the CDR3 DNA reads TGTGCCACCAAGACGGTACTACGGGAGCAGTACTTC. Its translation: CATKTVLREQYF.

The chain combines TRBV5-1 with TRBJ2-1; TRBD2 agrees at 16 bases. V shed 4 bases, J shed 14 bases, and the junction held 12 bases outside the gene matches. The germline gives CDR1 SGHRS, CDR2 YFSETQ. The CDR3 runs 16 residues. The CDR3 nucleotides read TGCGCCAGCAGCACCCGCGGGACTAGCGGGAGGGCCCAGGAGTTCTTC. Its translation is CASSTRGTSGRAQEFF. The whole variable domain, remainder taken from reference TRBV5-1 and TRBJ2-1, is KAGVTQTPRYLIKTRGQQVTLSCSPISGHRSVSWYQQTPGQGLQFLFEYFSETQRNKGNFPGRFSGRQFSNSRSEMNVSTLELGDSALYLCASSTRGTSGRAQEFFGPGTRLTVL.

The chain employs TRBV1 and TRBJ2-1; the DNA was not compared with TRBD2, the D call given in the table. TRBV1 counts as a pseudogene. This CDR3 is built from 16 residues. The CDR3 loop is CTSSQVPGTSNNEQFF. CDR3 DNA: TGCACCAGCAGCCAAGTCCCCGGGACTAGCAACAATGAGCAGTTCTTC.

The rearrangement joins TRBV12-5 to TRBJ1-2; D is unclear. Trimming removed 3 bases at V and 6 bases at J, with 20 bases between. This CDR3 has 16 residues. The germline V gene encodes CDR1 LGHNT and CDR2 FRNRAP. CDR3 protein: CASGFGISPKKNGYTF. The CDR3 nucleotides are TGTGCTAGTGGTTTCGGGATCTCTCCGAAAAAAAATGGCTACACCTTC.

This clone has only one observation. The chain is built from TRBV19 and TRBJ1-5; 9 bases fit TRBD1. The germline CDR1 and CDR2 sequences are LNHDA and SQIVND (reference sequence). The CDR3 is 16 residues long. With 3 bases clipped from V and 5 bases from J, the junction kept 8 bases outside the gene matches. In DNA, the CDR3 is TGTGCCAGTAGTATCTGGGGACAGGGAGCTTATCAGCCCCAGCATTTT. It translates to CASSIWGQGAYQPQHF.

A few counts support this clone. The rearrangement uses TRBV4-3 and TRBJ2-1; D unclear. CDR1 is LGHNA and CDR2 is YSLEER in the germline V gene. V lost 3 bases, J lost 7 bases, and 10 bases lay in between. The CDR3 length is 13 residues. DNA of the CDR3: TGCGCCAGCAGCCACCCTAGTGGGAATGAGCAGTTCTTC. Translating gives CASSHPSGNEQFF.

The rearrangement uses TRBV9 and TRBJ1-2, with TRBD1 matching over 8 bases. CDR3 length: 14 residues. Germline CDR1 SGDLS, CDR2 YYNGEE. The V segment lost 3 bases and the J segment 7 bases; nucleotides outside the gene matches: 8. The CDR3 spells CASSAGQDFRGYTF. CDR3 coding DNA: TGTGCCAGCAGCGCGGGACAGGACTTTCGTGGCTACACCTTC.

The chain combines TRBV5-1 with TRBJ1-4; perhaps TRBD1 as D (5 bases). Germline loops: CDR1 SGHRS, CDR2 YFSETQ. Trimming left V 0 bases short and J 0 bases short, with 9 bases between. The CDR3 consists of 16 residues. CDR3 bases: TGCGCCAGCAGCTTGGTTGCGGGGGCAACTAATGAAAAACTGTTTTTT. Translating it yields CASSLVAGATNEKLFF. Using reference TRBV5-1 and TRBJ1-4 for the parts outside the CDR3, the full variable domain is KAGVTQTPRYLIKTRGQQVTLSCSPISGHRSVSWYQQTPGQGLQFLFEYFSETQRNKGNFPGRFSGRQFSNSRSEMNVSTLELGDSALYLCASSLVAGATNEKLFFGSGTQLSVL.

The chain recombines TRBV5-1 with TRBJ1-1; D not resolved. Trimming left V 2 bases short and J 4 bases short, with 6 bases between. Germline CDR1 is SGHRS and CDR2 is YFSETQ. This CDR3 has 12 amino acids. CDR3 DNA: TGCGCCAGCAGCTTTTCAGGCACTGAAGCTTTCTTT. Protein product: CASSFSGTEAFF.

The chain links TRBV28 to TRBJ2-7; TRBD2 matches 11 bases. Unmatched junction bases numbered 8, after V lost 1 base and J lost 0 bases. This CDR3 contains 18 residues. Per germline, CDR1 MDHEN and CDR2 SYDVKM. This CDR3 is CASSLSPTSGKSSYEQYF. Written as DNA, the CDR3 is TGTGCCAGCAGTTTATCCCCGACTAGCGGGAAGAGCTCCTACGAGCAGTACTTC.

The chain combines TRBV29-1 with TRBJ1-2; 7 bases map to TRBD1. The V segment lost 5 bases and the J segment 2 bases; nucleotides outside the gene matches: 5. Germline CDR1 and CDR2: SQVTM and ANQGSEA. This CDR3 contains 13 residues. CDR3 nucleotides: TGCAGCGTTTGGACAGGTTTAAACTATGGCTACACCTTC. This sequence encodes CSVWTGLNYGYTF.

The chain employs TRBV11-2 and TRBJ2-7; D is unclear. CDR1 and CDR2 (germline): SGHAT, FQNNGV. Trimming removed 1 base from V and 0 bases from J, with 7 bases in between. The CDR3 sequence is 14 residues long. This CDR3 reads CASSLVGSSYEQYF. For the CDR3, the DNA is TGTGCCAGCAGCTTAGTTGGCAGCTCCTACGAGCAGTACTTC.

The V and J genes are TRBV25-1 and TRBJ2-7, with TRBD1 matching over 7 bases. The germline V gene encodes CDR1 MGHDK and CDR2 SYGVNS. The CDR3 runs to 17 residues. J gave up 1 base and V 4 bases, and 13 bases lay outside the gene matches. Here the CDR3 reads CASSGFSGTANSYEQYF. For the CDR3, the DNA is TGTGCCAGCAGTGGGTTTTCCGGGACAGCAAATTCCTACGAGCAGTACTTC.

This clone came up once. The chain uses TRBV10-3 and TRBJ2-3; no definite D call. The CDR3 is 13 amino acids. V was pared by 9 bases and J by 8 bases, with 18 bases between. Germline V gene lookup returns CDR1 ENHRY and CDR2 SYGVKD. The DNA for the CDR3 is TGTGCCATTAACGATCGAGAGAACCGTACGCAGTATTTT. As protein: CAINDRENRTQYF.

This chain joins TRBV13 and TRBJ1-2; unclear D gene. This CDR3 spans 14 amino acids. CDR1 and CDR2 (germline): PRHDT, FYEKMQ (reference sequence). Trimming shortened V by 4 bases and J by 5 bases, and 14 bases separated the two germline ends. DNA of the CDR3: TGTGCCAGCAGCTCCACGGTCGGGGAGTATGGCTACACCTTC. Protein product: CASSSTVGEYGYTF.

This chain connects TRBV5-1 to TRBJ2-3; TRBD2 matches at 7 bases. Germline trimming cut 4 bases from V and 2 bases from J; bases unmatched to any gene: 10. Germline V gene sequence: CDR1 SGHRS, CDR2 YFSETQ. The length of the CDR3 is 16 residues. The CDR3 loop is CASSPRGSQNTDTQYF. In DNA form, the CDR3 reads TGCGCCAGCAGCCCGCGGGGGAGCCAAAACACAGATACGCAGTATTTT.